These 12 T cell receptor beta chains were all obtained from the same sample, sequenced in a study of blood T cell repertoires in COVID-19. Data came from immunoSEQ multiplex PCR; TCRdb stores just in-frame clones and leaves some out. The table lists more than 200,000 clones, around 83% of them singletons, with over 7.5% in the top ten. The sample comprised peripheral blood. The receptors here all came from a man older than 75 with acute or convalescent COVID-19.

The chain carries TRBV30 and TRBJ1-1; no reliable D call. V was trimmed by 3 bases and J by 0 bases, leaving 8 bases between them. This CDR3 is built from 13 residues. Germline CDR1 and CDR2: GTSNPN and SVGIG (reference sequence). The CDR3 DNA reads TGTGCCTGGAGAAGACGGGTGAACACTGAAGCTTTCTTT. Its protein product is CAWRRRVNTEAFF.

J is TRBJ2-1 and V is TRBV30; D perhaps matches TRBD2 (6 bases). The CDR3 consists of 15 residues. Trimming took off 3 bases at V and 7 bases at J, with 19 bases between the two ends. Germline V gene lookup returns CDR1 GTSNPN and CDR2 SVGIG (reference sequence). The DNA for the CDR3 is TGTGCCTGGAGGGTGGGCGGGATCAGAAGGAATGAGCAGTTCTTC. Residues: CAWRVGGIRRNEQFF. The complete variable domain, with remaining parts taken from reference TRBV30 and TRBJ2-1, reads SQTIHQWPATLVQPVGSPLSLECTVEGTSNPNLYWYRQAAGRGLQLLFYSVGIGQISSEVPQNLSASRPQDRQFILSSKKLLLSDSGFYLCAWRVGGIRRNEQFFGPGTRLTVL.

The chain recombines TRBV10-3 with TRBJ1-5; D gene uncertain. The V gene lost 0 bases and the J gene lost 1 base, with 10 bases spanning the gap. CDR3 length: 16 residues. Germline V gene sequence: CDR1 ENHRY, CDR2 SYGVKD. This CDR3 reads CAISESQAWSNQPQHF. The CDR3 coding sequence is TGTGCCATCAGTGAGTCTCAGGCTTGGAGCAATCAGCCCCAGCATTTT.

The chain has TRBV5-1 and TRBJ2-5, with D possibly being TRBD1 (6 bases). Germline V gives CDR1 SGHRS, CDR2 YFSETQ. The length of the CDR3 is 13 residues. Deletions cut 5 bases from V and 4 bases from J, with 12 bases between. The CDR3 DNA reads TGCGCCAGCAGACCAGGGGTAGGAGAGACCCAGTACTTC. Protein: CASRPGVGETQYF.

The chain couples TRBV6-1 to TRBJ1-1; 8 nucleotides line up with TRBD1. The CDR3 totals 16 residues. Trimming at V came to 4 bases and at J to 0 bases, leaving 7 bases not matched to a gene. Germline V gene sequence: CDR1 MNHNS, CDR2 SASEGT. CDR3 nucleotides: TGTGCCAGCAGTGGTCCCGGGACAGGTTTGAACACTGAAGCTTTCTTT. Its protein is CASSGPGTGLNTEAFF.

This clone was detected only once. This chain connects TRBV3-1 (or the pseudogene TRBV3-2) to TRBJ2-1; 8 nucleotides agree with TRBD2. Trimming removed 5 bases from V and 9 bases from J; junction bases left unmatched: 18. Germline CDR1 and CDR2: LGHDT and YNNKEL (reference sequence). The CDR3 length is 17 residues. The CDR3 DNA reads TGTGCCAGCAGCTCAAGTCCCCTAGCGGGCTTACAAGGTGAGCAGTTCTTC. It is translated as CASSSSPLAGLQGEQFF.

In nucleotides, the CDR3 is TGTGCCAGCAGCCGGACAATCCCCAGTTCACCCCTCCACTTT. Amino acid sequence: CASSRTIPSSPLHF. This chain uses TRBV9 with TRBJ1-6, with a weak D call TRBD1 (5 bases). This CDR3 is 14 amino acids long. Germline-derived CDR1 and CDR2 are SGDLS and YYNGEE. The ends were cut back, 4 bases at V and 9 bases at J, with 14 bases in the middle.

The genes are TRBV3-1 (or the pseudogene TRBV3-2) and TRBJ1-5; D possibly corresponds to TRBD1 (6 bases). Germline lookup yields CDR1 LGHDT and CDR2 YNNKEL (reference sequence). V was shortened by 0 bases and J by 3 bases, with 9 bases between the two germline ends. CDR3 length: 15 residues. In DNA, the CDR3 is TGTGCCAGCAGCCAAGAGGGGGCACTCAATCAGCCCCAGCATTTT. Translating gives CASSQEGALNQPQHF.

The chain employs TRBV5-1 and TRBJ1-1; no firm D call. Germline CDR1 is SGHRS and CDR2 is YFSETQ. This CDR3 is built from 15 residues. Trimming removed 1 base at V and 4 bases at J, with 14 bases between. CDR3 loop: CASSLKTLSSTEAFF. In DNA form, the CDR3 reads TGCGCCAGCAGCTTGAAAACCCTTTCGAGCACTGAAGCTTTCTTT.

The chain links TRBV7-9 to TRBJ2-4; TRBD2 might be the D (6 bases). The CDR3 runs to 17 residues. Germline CDR1 is SEHNR and CDR2 is FQNEAQ (reference sequence). The V end lost 3 bases, the J end lost 0 bases, and 15 bases lay between the germline ends. This CDR3 reads CASSFRDFSLAKNIQYF. The CDR3 region has the DNA TGTGCCAGCAGCTTCAGGGACTTCTCGCTAGCCAAAAACATTCAGTACTTC.

The chain has TRBV12-3 or TRBV12-4 and TRBJ2-7; TRBD1 might be the D (6 bases). Deletions cut 3 bases from V and 11 bases from J, with 14 bases between. The CDR3 has 12 residues. CDR3 DNA: TGTGCCAGCAGTTTCCCGACAGGTCTGAAGTACTTC. This gives the protein CASSFPTGLKYF.

This clone was detected many times. This chain links TRBV7-3 with TRBJ2-2; no definite D call. CDR3 length: 14 residues. The germline V gene has CDR1 SGHTA and CDR2 FQGTGA. V lost 8 bases and J 0 bases, leaving 10 bases between the germline ends. Here the CDR3 reads CASGPFSNTGELFF. The CDR3, as DNA: TGTGCCAGCGGGCCCTTTTCGAACACCGGGGAGCTGTTTTTT.